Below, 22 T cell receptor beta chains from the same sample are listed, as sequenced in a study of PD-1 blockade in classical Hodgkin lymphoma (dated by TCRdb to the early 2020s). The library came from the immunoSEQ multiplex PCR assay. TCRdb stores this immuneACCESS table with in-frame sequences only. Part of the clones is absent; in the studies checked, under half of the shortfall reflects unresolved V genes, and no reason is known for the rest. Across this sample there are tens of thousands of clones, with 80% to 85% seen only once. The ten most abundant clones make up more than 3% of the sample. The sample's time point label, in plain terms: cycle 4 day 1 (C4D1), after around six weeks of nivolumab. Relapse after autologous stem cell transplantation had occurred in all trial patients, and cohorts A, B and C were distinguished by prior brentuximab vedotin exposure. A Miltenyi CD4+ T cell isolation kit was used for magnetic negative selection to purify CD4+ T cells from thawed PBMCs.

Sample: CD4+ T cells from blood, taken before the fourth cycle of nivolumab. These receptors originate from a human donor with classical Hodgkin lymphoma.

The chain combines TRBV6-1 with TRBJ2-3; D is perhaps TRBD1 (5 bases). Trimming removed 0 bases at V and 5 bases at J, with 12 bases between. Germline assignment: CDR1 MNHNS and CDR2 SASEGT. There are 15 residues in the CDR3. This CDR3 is CASSEAPTRVDTQYF. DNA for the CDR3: TGTGCCAGCAGTGAAGCCCCCACCAGGGTAGATACGCAGTATTTT.

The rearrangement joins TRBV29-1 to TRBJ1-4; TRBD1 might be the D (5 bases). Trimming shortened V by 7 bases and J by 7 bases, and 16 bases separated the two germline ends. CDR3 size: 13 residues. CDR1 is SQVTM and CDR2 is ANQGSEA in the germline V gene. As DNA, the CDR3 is TGCAGCGCCGTGGCAGGGATAGGTGAAAAACTGTTTTTT. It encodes CSAVAGIGEKLFF. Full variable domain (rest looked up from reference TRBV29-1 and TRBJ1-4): SAVISQKPSRDICQRGTSLTIQCQVDSQVTMMFWYRQQPGQSLTLIATANQGSEATYESGFVIDKFPISRPNLTFSTLTVSNMSPEDSSIYLCSAVAGIGEKLFFGSGTQLSVL.

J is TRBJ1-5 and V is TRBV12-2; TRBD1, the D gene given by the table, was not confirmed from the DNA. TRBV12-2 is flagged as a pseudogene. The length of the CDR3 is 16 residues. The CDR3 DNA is TGTGCAAGTCGCTTAGGAGTCAGGGATAGCAATCAGCCCCAGCATTTT. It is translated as CASRLGVRDSNQPQHF.

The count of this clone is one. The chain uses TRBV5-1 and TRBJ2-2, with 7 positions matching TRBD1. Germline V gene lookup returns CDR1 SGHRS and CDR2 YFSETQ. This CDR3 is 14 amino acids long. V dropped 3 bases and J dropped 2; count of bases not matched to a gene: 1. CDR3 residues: CASSWTGNTGELFF. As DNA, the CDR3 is TGCGCCAGCAGCTGGACAGGAAACACCGGGGAGCTGTTTTTT. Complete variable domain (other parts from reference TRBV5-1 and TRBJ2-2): KAGVTQTPRYLIKTRGQQVTLSCSPISGHRSVSWYQQTPGQGLQFLFEYFSETQRNKGNFPGRFSGRQFSNSRSEMNVSTLELGDSALYLCASSWTGNTGELFFGEGSRLTVL.

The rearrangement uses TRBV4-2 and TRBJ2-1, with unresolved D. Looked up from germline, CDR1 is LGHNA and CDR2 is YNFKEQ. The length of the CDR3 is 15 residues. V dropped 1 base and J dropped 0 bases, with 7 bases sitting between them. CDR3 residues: CASSQAGNSYNEQFF. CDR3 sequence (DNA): TGTGCCAGCAGCCAAGCCGGCAACTCCTACAATGAGCAGTTCTTC.

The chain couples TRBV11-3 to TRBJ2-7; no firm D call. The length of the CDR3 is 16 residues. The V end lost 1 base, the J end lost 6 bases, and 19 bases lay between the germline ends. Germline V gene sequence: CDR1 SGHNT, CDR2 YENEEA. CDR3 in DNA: TGTGCCAGCAGCTTAGCAGACCACCTAATAGGATCCGAGCAGTACTTC. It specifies CASSLADHLIGSEQYF.

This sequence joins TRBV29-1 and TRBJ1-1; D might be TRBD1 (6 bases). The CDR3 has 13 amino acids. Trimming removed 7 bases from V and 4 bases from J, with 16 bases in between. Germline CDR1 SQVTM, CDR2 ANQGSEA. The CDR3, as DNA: TGCAGCGCCTCTAACGGGGGGCCCACTGAAGCTTTCTTT. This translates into CSASNGGPTEAFF.

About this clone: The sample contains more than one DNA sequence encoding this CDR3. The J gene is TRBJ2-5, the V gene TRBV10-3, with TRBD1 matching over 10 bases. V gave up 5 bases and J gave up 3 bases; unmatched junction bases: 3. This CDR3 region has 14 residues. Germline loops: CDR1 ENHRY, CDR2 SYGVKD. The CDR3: CAISSGTGEETQYF. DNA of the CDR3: TGTGCCATCAGTTCCGGGACAGGGGAAGAGACCCAGTACTTC.

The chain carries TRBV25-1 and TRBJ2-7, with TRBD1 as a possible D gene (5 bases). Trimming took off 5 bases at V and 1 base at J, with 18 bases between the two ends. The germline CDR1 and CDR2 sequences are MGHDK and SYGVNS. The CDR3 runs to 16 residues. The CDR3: CASSPLDSKLSYEQYF. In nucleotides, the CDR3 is TGTGCCAGCAGTCCCCTTGACAGCAAATTATCCTACGAGCAGTACTTC.

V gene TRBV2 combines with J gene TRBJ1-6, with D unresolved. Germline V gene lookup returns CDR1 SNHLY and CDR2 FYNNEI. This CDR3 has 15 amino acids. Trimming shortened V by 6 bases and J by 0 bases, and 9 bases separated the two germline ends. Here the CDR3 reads CASRAGSSYNSPLHF. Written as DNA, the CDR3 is TGTGCCAGCAGAGCAGGTAGCTCCTATAATTCACCCCTCCACTTT.

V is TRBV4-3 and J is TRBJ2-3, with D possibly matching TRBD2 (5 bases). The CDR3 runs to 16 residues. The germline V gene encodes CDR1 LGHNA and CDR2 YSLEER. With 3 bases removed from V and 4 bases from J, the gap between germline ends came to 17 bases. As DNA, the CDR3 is TGCGCCAGCAGCCAGGGTACTAGTTTTTACTCAGATACGCAGTATTTT. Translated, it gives CASSQGTSFYSDTQYF.

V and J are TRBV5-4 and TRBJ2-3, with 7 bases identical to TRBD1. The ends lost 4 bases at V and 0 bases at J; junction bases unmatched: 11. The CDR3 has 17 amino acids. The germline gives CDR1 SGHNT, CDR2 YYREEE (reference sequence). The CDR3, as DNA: TGTGCCAGCAGCCAAGATAGCCGGGACAGCAGCACAGATACGCAGTATTTT. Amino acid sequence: CASSQDSRDSSTDTQYF.

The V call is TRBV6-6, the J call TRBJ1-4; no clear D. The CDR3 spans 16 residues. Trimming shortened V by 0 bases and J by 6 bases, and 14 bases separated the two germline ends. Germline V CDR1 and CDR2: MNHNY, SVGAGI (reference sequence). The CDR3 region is CASSYSTVRGDEKLFF. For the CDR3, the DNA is TGTGCCAGCAGTTACTCGACGGTCCGGGGAGATGAAAAACTGTTTTTT.

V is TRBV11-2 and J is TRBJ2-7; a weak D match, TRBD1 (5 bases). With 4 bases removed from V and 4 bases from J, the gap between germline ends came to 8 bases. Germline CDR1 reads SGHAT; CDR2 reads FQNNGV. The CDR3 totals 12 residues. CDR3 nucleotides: TGTGCCAGCAGCTCCCAGGGTTACGAGCAGTACTTC. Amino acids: CASSSQGYEQYF.

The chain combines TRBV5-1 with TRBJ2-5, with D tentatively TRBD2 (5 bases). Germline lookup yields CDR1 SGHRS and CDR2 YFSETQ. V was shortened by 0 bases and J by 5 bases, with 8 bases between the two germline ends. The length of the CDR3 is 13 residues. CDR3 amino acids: CASSLAPGETQYF. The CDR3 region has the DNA TGCGCCAGCAGCTTGGCCCCGGGGGAGACCCAGTACTTC.

The CDR3 region is CASTGSGDTQYF. The CDR3 coding sequence is TGTGCCAGCACCGGGTCGGGAGATACGCAGTATTTT. The rearrangement uses TRBV25-1 and TRBJ2-3; no clear D. V gave up 7 bases and J gave up 5 bases, with 10 bases separating them. The germline V gene has CDR1 MGHDK and CDR2 SYGVNS. The CDR3 spans 12 residues.

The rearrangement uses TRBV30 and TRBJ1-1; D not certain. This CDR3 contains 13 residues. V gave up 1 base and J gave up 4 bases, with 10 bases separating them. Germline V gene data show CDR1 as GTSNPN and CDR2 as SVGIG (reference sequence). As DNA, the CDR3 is TGTGCCTGGAGTGCCGTGTCGCGCACTGAAGCTTTCTTT. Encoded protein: CAWSAVSRTEAFF.

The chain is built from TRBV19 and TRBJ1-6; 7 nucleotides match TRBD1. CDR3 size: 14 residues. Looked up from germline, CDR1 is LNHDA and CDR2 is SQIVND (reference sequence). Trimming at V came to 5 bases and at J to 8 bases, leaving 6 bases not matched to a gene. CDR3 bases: TGTGCCAGTAGTTCAGGGGGTAGGGATTCACCCCTCCACTTT. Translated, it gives CASSSGGRDSPLHF.

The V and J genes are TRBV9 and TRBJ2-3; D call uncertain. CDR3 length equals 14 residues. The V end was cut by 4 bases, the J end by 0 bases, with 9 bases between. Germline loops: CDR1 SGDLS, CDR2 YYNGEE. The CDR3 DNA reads TGTGCCAGCAGCACACAGACTAGCACAGATACGCAGTATTTT. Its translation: CASSTQTSTDTQYF.

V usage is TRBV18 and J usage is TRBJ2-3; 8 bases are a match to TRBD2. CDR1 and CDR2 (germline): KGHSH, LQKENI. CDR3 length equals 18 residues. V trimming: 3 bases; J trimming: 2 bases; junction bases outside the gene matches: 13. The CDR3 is CASSPQLRGGLVTDTQYF. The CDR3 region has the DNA TGTGCCAGCTCACCCCAACTTCGGGGGGGCTTAGTCACAGATACGCAGTATTTT.

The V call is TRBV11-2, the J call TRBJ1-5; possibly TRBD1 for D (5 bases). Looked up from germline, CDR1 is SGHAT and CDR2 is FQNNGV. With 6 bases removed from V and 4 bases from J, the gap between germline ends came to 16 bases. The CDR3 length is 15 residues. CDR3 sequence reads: CASSPGHSVNQPQHF. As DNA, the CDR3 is TGTGCCAGCAGTCCTGGACACTCTGTTAATCAGCCCCAGCATTTT.

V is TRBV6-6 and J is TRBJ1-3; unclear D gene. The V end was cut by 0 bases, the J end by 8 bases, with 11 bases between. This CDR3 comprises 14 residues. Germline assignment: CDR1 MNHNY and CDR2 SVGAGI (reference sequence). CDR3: CASSYSRAGYTIYF. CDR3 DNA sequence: TGTGCCAGCAGTTACTCGAGGGCCGGCTACACCATATATTTT.